This T cell receptor beta chain was documented in a study of T-cell reconstitution after alpha-beta-depleted transplantation in children. Study conclusions and caveats: Expanded graft clones, several hundred of them, were reportedly the source of alpha-beta T cells about two months after transplant. After one year, T-cell counts and TCRbeta diversity mostly came from new T cells.

This clonotype was seen at least ten times. What it binds is not known. The CDR3 length is 13 residues. V was cut by 6 bases and J by 3 bases, with 11 bases left in between. Preparation of the TCRbeta library was carried out with unique molecular identifiers. One entry per CDR3 protein, called by TCRdb with MiXCR from the PCR reads. The data contain 250,000 or so distinct CDR3 sequences, roughly 8.2% of them singletons. The chain links TRBV12-3 or TRBV12-4 to TRBJ1-2, with no clear D. Sample: PBMCs, mostly from graft donor cells, taken 180 days after TCRalphabeta/CD19-depleted stem cell transplant. The source is a male patient between 10 and 17 years old who had a stem cell transplant for acute lymphoblastic leukemia, so the T cells may come from the graft donor. The CDR3 DNA follows: TGTGCCAGCAGCCTCGTTTGGGACTATGGCTACACCTTC. This translates into CASSLVWDYGYTF.